This passage covers 24 T cell receptor beta chains from one sample sequenced in a study of T cell responses to AZD1222 COVID-19 vaccine. TCRdb keeps only in-frame clones here, not all; method: immunoSEQ multiplex PCR. Altogether over 110,000 clones are present, 92% being singletons, with the ten largest covering about 3%. The starting material was peripheral blood, obtained on day 0 of AZD1222 vaccination. These receptors were taken from an adult in good health.

The V gene is TRBV20-1, the J gene TRBJ1-2; perhaps TRBD1 as D (6 bases). Germline V gene sequence: CDR1 DFQATT, CDR2 SNEGSKA (reference sequence). The CDR3 covers 11 residues. Here the CDR3 DNA reads TGCAGCTCGACAGGCACCTATGGCTACACCTTC. This sequence encodes CSSTGTYGYTF.

The CDR3: CASSLALGRITGAFF. CDR3 nucleotides: TGTGCCAGCAGCTTAGCCTTAGGACGGATCACTGGGGCTTTCTTT. The chain uses TRBV7-8 and TRBJ1-1, with D unresolved. Trimming took off 0 bases at V and 11 bases at J, with 19 bases between the two ends. Germline CDR1 and CDR2: SGHVS and FQNEAQ. The CDR3 loop spans 15 amino acids.

The chain combines TRBV6-5 with TRBJ2-7, with 7 bases matching TRBD2. With V trimmed by 5 bases and J by 4 bases, 8 bases remained unmatched. The CDR3 totals 14 residues. Germline CDR1 and CDR2: MNHEY and SVGAGI. CDR3 amino acids: CASSPSGIPYEQYF. The CDR3 bases are TGTGCCAGCAGTCCCAGCGGGATCCCGTACGAGCAGTACTTC.

This clone is a singleton in its sample. The J gene is TRBJ1-5, the V gene TRBV4-1, with no clear D. Trimming shortened V by 5 bases and J by 0 bases, and 5 bases separated the two germline ends. The CDR3 loop spans 13 amino acids. The germline V gene encodes CDR1 MGHRA and CDR2 YSYEKL. The CDR3 here is CASSGDSNQPQHF. The CDR3 DNA sequence: TGCGCCAGCAGCGGGGATAGCAATCAGCCCCAGCATTTT.

A single count supports this clone. This chain links TRBV30 with TRBJ1-2; maybe TRBD1 (5 bases). CDR1 is GTSNPN and CDR2 is SVGIG in the germline V gene (reference sequence). V lost 3 bases, J lost 8 bases, and 10 bases lay in between. The CDR3 has 11 residues. CDR3 DNA sequence: TGTGCCTGGAGCCAGGGTAAGGGCTACACCTTC. It yields the protein CAWSQGKGYTF.

The V call is TRBV7-9, the J call TRBJ1-1; no reliable D call. Germline-derived CDR1 and CDR2 are SEHNR and FQNEAQ (reference sequence). The CDR3 extends over 12 amino acids. Trimming took 3 bases from V and 8 from J, leaving 10 bases between them. CDR3 in amino acids: CASSFSDGEAFF. The CDR3, as DNA: TGTGCCAGCAGCTTTTCGGACGGGGAAGCTTTCTTT.

The chain couples TRBV5-6 to TRBJ2-7, with D possibly TRBD1 on 5 matching bases. Germline V gene data show CDR1 as SGHDT and CDR2 as YYEEEE. The V end lost 1 base, the J end lost 4 bases, and 12 bases lay between the germline ends. The CDR3 has 14 amino acids. CDR3 in DNA: TGTGCCAGCAGCTTGAAGGGGATTAGGTACGAGCAGTACTTC. Its protein product is CASSLKGIRYEQYF.

The genes are TRBV6-5 and TRBJ2-3, with D uncertain. This CDR3 region has 15 residues. Germline CDR1 reads MNHEY; CDR2 reads SVGAGI. Trimming left V 0 bases short and J 7 bases short, with 14 bases between. CDR3 in DNA: TGTGCCAGCAGTTACTCTGGGGAAGGCTGGAATACGCAGTATTTT. Protein product: CASSYSGEGWNTQYF.

This rearrangement joins TRBV10-3 to TRBJ2-7; D ambiguous. CDR1 ENHRY and CDR2 SYGVKD come from the germline V gene. Trimming shortened V by 1 base and J by 4 bases, and 5 bases separated the two germline ends. This CDR3 contains 12 residues. The CDR3 nucleotides are TGTGCCATCAGTGAGTTCGATTACGAGCAGTACTTC. Encoded protein: CAISEFDYEQYF.

The V and J genes are TRBV5-6 and TRBJ1-5; no definite D call. CDR1 and CDR2 (germline): SGHDT, YYEEEE. The CDR3 extends over 17 amino acids. The ends were cut back, 2 bases at V and 0 bases at J, with 15 bases in the middle. The DNA of the CDR3 is TGTGCCAGCAGCTTATGGTTGCTGGGTTATAGCAATCAGCCCCAGCATTTT. Protein product: CASSLWLLGYSNQPQHF. Full variable domain (rest looked up from reference TRBV5-6 and TRBJ1-5): DAGVTQSPTHLIKTRGQQVTLRCSPKSGHDTVSWYQQALGQGPQFIFQYYEEEERQRGNFPDRFSGHQFPNYSSELNVNALLLGDSALYLCASSLWLLGYSNQPQHFGDGTRLSIL.

V gene TRBV7-8 combines with J gene TRBJ2-1, with 11 positions matching TRBD2. Germline V gene sequence: CDR1 SGHVS, CDR2 FQNEAQ. The J segment lost 0 bases and the V segment lost 5 bases, leaving 6 bases of the junction unmatched. CDR3 length: 17 residues. CDR3 protein: CASSVGLAGSSYNEQFF. CDR3 bases: TGTGCCAGCAGCGTCGGACTAGCGGGTAGCTCCTACAATGAGCAGTTCTTC.

This chain links TRBV27 with TRBJ1-5; 9 nucleotides match TRBD1. Germline trimming cut 6 bases from V and 0 bases from J; bases unmatched to any gene: 9. Germline CDR1 and CDR2: MNHEY and SMNVEV (reference sequence). CDR3 length: 17 residues. The CDR3 DNA follows: TGTGCCAGCAGGAACTTCGGACAGGGGTATAGCAATCAGCCCCAGCATTTT. Amino acid sequence: CASRNFGQGYSNQPQHF.

The chain joins TRBV3-1 (or the pseudogene TRBV3-2) to TRBJ2-2; D may match TRBD1 or TRBD2 (5 bases each). The length of the CDR3 is 16 residues. With 0 bases removed from V and 8 bases from J, the gap between germline ends came to 16 bases. The germline CDR1 and CDR2 sequences are LGHDT and YNNKEL (reference sequence). CDR3 DNA: TGTGCCAGCAGCCAAGACGGGGCACTGCCCGAGGGGGAGCTGTTTTTT. It is translated as CASSQDGALPEGELFF.

The rearrangement uses TRBV5-4 and TRBJ1-4; D call uncertain. Looked up from germline, CDR1 is SGHNT and CDR2 is YYREEE (reference sequence). The ends were cut back, 0 bases at V and 0 bases at J, with 9 bases in the middle. This CDR3 region has 16 residues. The CDR3 DNA sequence: TGTGCCAGCAGCTTGGATCCTGACGCAACTAATGAAAAACTGTTTTTT. Translated: CASSLDPDATNEKLFF.

This clone turned up a few times. V usage is TRBV7-9 and J usage is TRBJ1-3; D might be TRBD1 (5 bases). There are 17 residues in the CDR3. Trimming removed 5 bases from V and 0 bases from J, with 17 bases in between. From germline, CDR1 is SEHNR and CDR2 FQNEAQ (reference sequence). CDR3 protein: CASSGTRDFSSGNTIYF. The CDR3, as DNA: TGTGCCAGCAGCGGAACGAGGGACTTTAGCTCTGGAAACACCATATATTTT.

The sample holds one count of this clone. The chain carries TRBV6-5 and TRBJ2-3, with D perhaps matching TRBD1 (6 bases). V lost 6 bases and J 6 bases, leaving 13 bases between the germline ends. The CDR3 sequence is 13 residues long. Germline V gene sequence: CDR1 MNHEY, CDR2 SVGAGI. CDR3 sequence (DNA): TGTGCCAGCAGCGCTGAGGGGGTGGATACGCAGTATTTT. It codes for CASSAEGVDTQYF.

The rearrangement joins TRBV11-2 to TRBJ1-2, with D unclear. Germline assignment: CDR1 SGHAT and CDR2 FQNNGV. This CDR3 comprises 13 residues. V was clipped by 5 bases and J by 2 bases, with 9 bases between them. The CDR3 DNA reads as TGTGCCAGCAGCCCCCCCGGAAACTATGGCTACACCTTC. Translated: CASSPPGNYGYTF.

A few counts support this clone. The genes are TRBV28 and TRBJ1-6, with a weak D call TRBD1 (6 bases). Germline values: CDR1 MDHEN, CDR2 SYDVKM. The CDR3 sequence is 14 residues long. V lost 6 bases and J lost 5, with 11 bases in between. The CDR3 is CASSRRGNNSPLHF. The DNA of the CDR3 is TGTGCCAGCAGCCGCAGGGGAAATAATTCACCCCTCCACTTT.

The V call is TRBV19, the J call TRBJ1-5, with 8 positions matching TRBD1. Trimming cost V 4 bases and J 1 base; bases outside gene matches: 0. The CDR3 loop spans 14 amino acids. Looked up from germline, CDR1 is LNHDA and CDR2 is SQIVND (reference sequence). The CDR3 sequence is CASSRTGSNQPQHF. In nucleotides, the CDR3 is TGTGCCAGTAGTAGGACAGGGAGCAATCAGCCCCAGCATTTT. The complete variable domain, with remaining parts taken from reference TRBV19 and TRBJ1-5, reads DGGITQSPKYLFRKEGQNVTLSCEQNLNHDAMYWYRQDPGQGLRLIYYSQIVNDFQKGDIAEGYSVSREKKESFPLTVTSAQKNPTAFYLCASSRTGSNQPQHFGDGTRLSIL.

The chain joins TRBV4-3 to TRBJ2-3; TRBD2 aligns across 10 bases. This CDR3 spans 18 amino acids. Losses at the gene ends were 0 bases for V and 2 bases for J; bases not matched to a gene: 8. Germline loops: CDR1 LGHNA, CDR2 YSLEER. CDR3 coding DNA: TGCGCCAGCAGCCAAGACGCGCCTAGCGGGAGAGACACAGATACGCAGTATTTT. Its translation: CASSQDAPSGRDTDTQYF.

The chain is built from TRBV5-5 and TRBJ1-1; D ambiguous. CDR3 length equals 13 residues. Germline loops: CDR1 SGHKS, CDR2 YYEKEE (reference sequence). V shed 1 base and J shed 3 bases, with 7 bases lying between them. The CDR3 loop is CASSLWRDTEAFF. The CDR3, as DNA: TGTGCCAGCAGCTTGTGGAGGGACACTGAAGCTTTCTTT.

The chain links TRBV6-6 to TRBJ1-1; 9 bases align to TRBD1. This CDR3 spans 15 amino acids. V lost 2 bases and J lost 5; bases outside the gene matches: 6. Germline V gives CDR1 MNHNY, CDR2 SVGAGI (reference sequence). The CDR3 coding sequence is TGTGCCAGCAGTTACCTGACAGGGGGGGGGACTGAAGCTTTCTTT. Translated: CASSYLTGGGTEAFF.

This chain links TRBV15 with TRBJ2-7, with TRBD2 identical over 11 bases. V was clipped by 5 bases and J by 2 bases; unmatched bases: 11. The CDR3 is made up of 17 amino acids. CDR1 is LNHNV and CDR2 is YYDKDF in the germline V gene (reference sequence). The CDR3 DNA reads as TGTGCCACCAGCGGACGACCGGGACTAGCGGTTGCCTACGAGCAGTACTTC. It specifies CATSGRPGLAVAYEQYF.

V and J are TRBV6-2 or TRBV6-3 and TRBJ2-7; D is ambiguous. With 3 bases removed from V and 6 bases from J, the gap between germline ends came to 9 bases. CDR3 size: 12 residues. Looked up from germline, CDR1 is MNHEY and CDR2 is SVGEGT. This chain's CDR3 is CASSYSLAEQYF. The DNA of the CDR3 is TGTGCCAGCAGTTATTCCCTCGCCGAGCAGTACTTC.